A single sample gave rise to the 32 T cell receptor beta chains below, sequenced in a study of response to subunit inactivated influenza vaccine. TCRdb passed the RT-PCR reads through MiXCR, listing each CDR3 protein once. The sample carries around 530,000 distinct CDR3 sequences, 12% recorded once. Sample: PBMCs from blood, taken on the day of vaccination. These receptors all come from a man between 45 and 60 years old who received an inactivated influenza vaccine.

As regards this clonotype: Germline is not matched at one junction end, which may reflect a read error. V gene TRBV28 combines with J gene TRBJ2-1; tentatively, D is TRBD1 (5 bases). Per the germline V gene, CDR1 is MDHEN and CDR2 is SYDVKM. The CDR3 totals 14 residues. The CDR3, as DNA: TGTGCCAGCAGTCACAGGACGTCCTACACTGAGCAGTTCTTC. It specifies CASSHRTSYTEQFF.

The V call is TRBV12-3 or TRBV12-4, the J call TRBJ2-2; TRBD2 matches at 10 bases. This CDR3 contains 15 residues. V dropped 6 bases and J dropped 5; count of bases not matched to a gene: 6. CDR3 DNA sequence: TGTGCCAGCAGACCGAGCGGGGGGGCTACCGGGGAGCTGTTTTTT. It specifies CASRPSGGATGELFF.

This clonotype was detected many times. A junction boundary mismatches the germline segment, possibly from a read error. V is TRBV5-6 and J is TRBJ2-3, with D perhaps matching TRBD2 (5 bases). The CDR3 is 13 amino acids. The germline V gene encodes CDR1 SGHDT and CDR2 YYEEEE. CDR3 sequence: CASSLRGTDTQYF. Written as DNA, the CDR3 is TGCGCCAGCAGCTTGCGGGGCACAGATACGCAGTATTTT.

The chain is built from TRBV7-2 and TRBJ2-2; 7 bases agree with TRBD1. This CDR3 has 15 residues. Losses at the gene ends were 6 bases for V and 6 bases for J; bases not matched to a gene: 10. Germline values: CDR1 SGHTA, CDR2 FQGNSA. CDR3 sequence reads: CASSQRGQRAGELFF. The CDR3, as DNA: TGTGCCAGCAGTCAGAGGGGACAGAGAGCCGGGGAGCTGTTTTTT.

This clonotype has more than one count but fewer than ten. CDR3 sequence (DNA): TGCAGTGCTAGACGTAAGTACAGCCCAAGCAATCAGCCCCAGCATTTT. Its protein is CSARRKYSPSNQPQHF. The genes are TRBV20-1 and TRBJ1-5, with D unclear. The CDR3 length is 16 residues. V shed 2 bases and J shed 1 base, with 15 bases lying between them. Germline V gene lookup returns CDR1 DFQATT and CDR2 SNEGSKA (reference sequence).

This clonotype was found a few times. This rearrangement joins TRBV24-1 to TRBJ2-7; D unclear. This CDR3 contains 14 residues. Looked up from germline, CDR1 is KGHDR and CDR2 is SFDVKD. Trimming took off 3 bases at V and 6 bases at J, with 14 bases between the two ends. Written as DNA, the CDR3 is TGTGCCACCAGTGATGCCTCGGCCCCGCTCGAGCAGTACTTC. This gives the protein CATSDASAPLEQYF.

This chain's CDR3 is CASSEGTATYEQYF. In nucleotides, the CDR3 is TGCGCCAGCAGCGAGGGGACCGCGACCTACGAGCAGTACTTC. V and J are TRBV10-1 and TRBJ2-7; perhaps D is TRBD1 or TRBD2 (5 bases each). V dropped 6 bases and J dropped 2 bases, with 14 bases sitting between them. CDR1 is WNHNN and CDR2 is SYGVQD in the germline V gene (reference sequence). This CDR3 is 14 amino acids long.

This clonotype was detected a few times. The rearrangement uses TRBV6-1 and TRBJ2-3, with unresolved D. The CDR3 is made up of 12 amino acids. Deletions cut 6 bases from V and 4 bases from J, with 8 bases between. Per germline, CDR1 MNHNS and CDR2 SASEGT. The CDR3 DNA reads as TGTGCCAGCAGGGGGTTCGCAGATACGCAGTATTTT. Amino acid sequence: CASRGFADTQYF.

This clonotype was counted between two and nine times. The rearrangement uses TRBV12-3 or TRBV12-4 and TRBJ1-1, with no clear D. CDR3 size: 12 residues. The germline V and J ends were trimmed by 8 bases and 1 base, with 8 bases remaining between them. CDR3 DNA: TGTGCCAGCGGCCGTGGGAACACTGAAGCTTTCTTT. It specifies CASGRGNTEAFF.

This clonotype has at least ten counts. The CDR3 sequence is CASSFRGELSDTQYF. The CDR3, as DNA: TGCGCCAGCAGCTTCCGGGGGGAATTGTCAGATACGCAGTATTTT. V usage is TRBV5-1 and J usage is TRBJ2-3, with 7 bases lining up with TRBD2. The CDR3 consists of 15 residues. V shed 2 bases and J 4 bases; nucleotides not matched to a gene: 7. CDR1 is SGHRS, CDR2 YFSETQ, per germline.

This clonotype was recorded many times. The V gene is TRBV29-1, the J gene TRBJ2-6; D unresolved. The CDR3 sequence is 14 residues long. Trimming removed 4 bases at V and 0 bases at J, with 7 bases between. Germline V lookup: CDR1 SQVTM, CDR2 ANQGSEA. DNA of the CDR3: TGCAGCGTTGGGTTGAGCTCTGGGGCCAACGTCCTGACTTTC. Translated: CSVGLSSGANVLTF. The whole variable domain, remainder taken from reference TRBV29-1 and TRBJ2-6, is SAVISQKPSRDICQRGTSLTIQCQVDSQVTMMFWYRQQPGQSLTLIATANQGSEATYESGFVIDKFPISRPNLTFSTLTVSNMSPEDSSIYLCSVGLSSGANVLTFGAGSRLTVL.

Only a few counts were recorded for this clonotype. The chain employs TRBV4-1 and TRBJ2-3; D is ambiguous. The germline gives CDR1 MGHRA, CDR2 YSYEKL. The CDR3 covers 12 residues. Between the trimmed V and J ends, which lost 2 bases and 5 bases, there was a span of 5 bases. The CDR3 loop is CASSQPLDTQYF. The CDR3 DNA reads TGCGCCAGCAGCCAACCTTTAGATACGCAGTATTTT.

Many counts were recorded for this clonotype. The chain carries TRBV7-2 and TRBJ1-2, with D possibly matching TRBD1 (6 bases). This CDR3 contains 14 residues. The germline V gene encodes CDR1 SGHTA and CDR2 FQGNSA. V lost 1 base, J lost 0 bases, and 6 bases lay in between. DNA for the CDR3: TGTGCCAGCAGCTTAGAGGGGGCTAACTATGGCTACACCTTC. Translating gives CASSLEGANYGYTF.

This clonotype was observed many times. V and J are TRBV28 and TRBJ1-1; 7 bases agree with TRBD1. Germline V CDR1 and CDR2: MDHEN, SYDVKM. The CDR3 extends over 18 amino acids. The J segment lost 1 base and the V segment lost 5 bases, leaving 16 bases of the junction unmatched. As DNA, the CDR3 is TGTGCCAGCAGTCAGAGACAGGGAGCGAGGAGAAAGAACACTGAAGCTTTCTTT. This codes for CASSQRQGARRKNTEAFF.

This clonotype has more than one count but fewer than ten. The V gene is TRBV7-9, the J gene TRBJ1-5, with D perhaps TRBD1 (5 bases). The length of the CDR3 is 16 residues. Trimming left V 5 bases short and J 5 bases short, with 19 bases between. CDR1 is SEHNR and CDR2 is FQNEAQ in the germline V gene (reference sequence). Here the CDR3 DNA reads TGTGCCAGCAGCCCTAACGTTTGGGGGGATGATCAGCCCCAGCATTTT. Its protein product is CASSPNVWGDDQPQHF.

This clonotype was recorded many times. V is TRBV7-9 and J is TRBJ2-7; D is unresolved. CDR3 length: 15 amino acids. CDR1 is SEHNR and CDR2 is FQNEAQ in the germline V gene (reference sequence). V lost 0 bases, J lost 4 bases, and 13 bases lay in between. The CDR3 here is CASSLAHGSSYEQYF. CDR3 bases: TGTGCCAGCAGCTTAGCGCACGGCAGCTCGTACGAGCAGTACTTC.

The rearrangement uses TRBV19 and TRBJ2-1; D remains unclear. CDR1 LNHDA and CDR2 SQIVND come from the germline V gene (reference sequence). Trimming took 1 base from V and 1 from J, leaving 8 bases between them. The CDR3 totals 15 residues. The CDR3 reads CASSIVAVSYNEQFF. The CDR3 DNA sequence: TGTGCCAGTAGTATAGTAGCCGTATCCTACAATGAGCAGTTCTTC.

This sequence joins TRBV5-1 and TRBJ1-2, with D uncertain. The CDR3 length is 14 residues. The V gene lost 0 bases and the J gene lost 8 bases, with 14 bases spanning the gap. The V gene's germline CDR1 is SGHRS and CDR2 YFSETQ. Here the CDR3 DNA reads TGCGCCAGCAGCTTGGGAGGGAACTATTACGGCTACACCTTC. This codes for CASSLGGNYYGYTF. The variable domain in full, completed from reference TRBV5-1 and TRBJ1-2, reads KAGVTQTPRYLIKTRGQQVTLSCSPISGHRSVSWYQQTPGQGLQFLFEYFSETQRNKGNFPGRFSGRQFSNSRSEMNVSTLELGDSALYLCASSLGGNYYGYTFGSGTRLTVV.

Details on this clonotype: This may come from a read error, since a much larger clone is one base off. The V and J genes are TRBV5-1 and TRBJ2-5; a weak D match, TRBD2 (7 bases). Germline CDR1 reads SGHRS; CDR2 reads YFSETQ. Trimming removed 2 bases at V and 9 bases at J, with 17 bases between. This CDR3 has 14 residues. The CDR3 here is CASSLGGAREAQYF. CDR3 sequence (DNA): TGCGCCAGCAGCTTAGGGGGGGCCCGGGAGGCCCAGTACTTC.

This clonotype has a handful of counts. For the CDR3, the DNA is TGTGCCAGCAGCTTGGGGTGGGGAGCTAGCTCTGGAAACACCATATATTTT. Translated: CASSLGWGASSGNTIYF. This sequence joins TRBV7-2 and TRBJ1-3; D not certain. The CDR3 has 17 amino acids. V shed 3 bases and J shed 0 bases, with 15 bases lying between them. CDR1 SGHTA and CDR2 FQGNSA come from the germline V gene.

This clonotype was seen only a few times. In DNA, the CDR3 is TGTGCCAGCAGCTTAAAGGGACAGGGGAATAATTCACCCCTCCACTTT. As protein: CASSLKGQGNNSPLHF. The rearrangement joins TRBV7-2 to TRBJ1-6, with 10 nucleotides matching TRBD1. Looked up from germline, CDR1 is SGHTA and CDR2 is FQGNSA. V shed 2 bases and J 5 bases; nucleotides not matched to a gene: 3. CDR3 size: 16 residues.

This clonotype was detected only a few times. This sequence joins TRBV20-1 and TRBJ1-6; 9 bases align to TRBD1. Germline CDR1 DFQATT, CDR2 SNEGSKA (reference sequence). The CDR3 sequence is 13 residues long. Trimming cost V 7 bases and J 6 bases; bases outside gene matches: 4. This chain's CDR3 is CSGGQGLNSPLHF. DNA of the CDR3: TGCAGTGGGGGACAGGGCCTTAATTCACCCCTCCACTTT.

This clonotype was counted between two and nine times. V and J are TRBV27 and TRBJ2-5; D is perhaps TRBD2 (6 bases). CDR1 and CDR2 (germline): MNHEY, SMNVEV (reference sequence). V was trimmed by 6 bases and J by 0 bases, leaving 11 bases between them. The CDR3 spans 14 residues. DNA for the CDR3: TGTGCCAGCAGAGGGAGACTAGACCAAGAGACCCAGTACTTC. Translated: CASRGRLDQETQYF.

In its sample, this clonotype was seen a few times. The genes are TRBV20-1 and TRBJ2-5; D unclear. Trimming left V 3 bases short and J 7 bases short, with 15 bases between. The CDR3 sequence is 13 residues long. The germline V gene encodes CDR1 DFQATT and CDR2 SNEGSKA (reference sequence). CDR3 in DNA: TGCAGTGCTAGGGGTGGAACATTGGGGACCCAGTACTTC. It yields the protein CSARGGTLGTQYF.

This clonotype has just a few counts. The chain uses TRBV10-3 and TRBJ2-7; 9 nucleotides line up with TRBD1. Looked up from germline, CDR1 is ENHRY and CDR2 is SYGVKD. This CDR3 spans 13 amino acids. J gave up 0 bases and V 6 bases, and 0 bases lay outside the gene matches. The CDR3 loop reads CAIRTGGSYEQYF. The CDR3 DNA reads TGTGCCATCAGGACAGGGGGCTCCTACGAGCAGTACTTC.

The chain joins TRBV4-2 to TRBJ2-2, with D possibly being TRBD1 (5 bases). Germline V gene sequence: CDR1 LGHNA, CDR2 YNFKEQ. Trimming stripped 0 bases from V and 6 bases from J, with 14 bases between. This CDR3 contains 16 residues. CDR3 DNA sequence: TGTGCCAGCAGCCAAGATCGGACACAAGCAGCCGGGGAGCTGTTTTTT. The encoded protein is CASSQDRTQAAGELFF.

The gene calls are TRBV5-1 and TRBJ2-7; 7 nucleotides align to TRBD2. CDR1 is SGHRS, CDR2 YFSETQ, per germline. J lost 5 bases, V lost 1 base, and 12 bases had no gene match. The CDR3 covers 16 residues. The CDR3 loop is CASSLSTGLAANEQYF. CDR3 DNA sequence: TGCGCCAGCAGCTTGTCTACGGGGCTAGCGGCCAACGAGCAGTACTTC.

This clonotype was recorded many times. This CDR3 reads CATSEAGTGGVSGANVLTF. CDR3 nucleotides: TGTGCCACCAGTGAAGCCGGGACAGGGGGTGTCTCTGGGGCCAACGTCCTGACTTTC. The V call is TRBV24-1, the J call TRBJ2-6; TRBD1 aligns across 11 bases. The CDR3 extends over 19 amino acids. Per germline, CDR1 KGHDR and CDR2 SFDVKD. V lost 4 bases and J lost 0; bases outside the gene matches: 7.

CDR3 DNA sequence: TGTGCCAGCAGCTTACCAGTGTTGGAGACCCAGTACTTC. Translated, it gives CASSLPVLETQYF. V gene TRBV7-2 combines with J gene TRBJ2-5; unclear D gene. CDR1 and CDR2 from the germline V gene are SGHTA and FQGNSA. The CDR3 sequence is 13 residues long. V shed 2 bases and J shed 5 bases, with 9 bases lying between them.

The J gene is TRBJ2-3, the V gene TRBV12-3 or TRBV12-4, with 11 nucleotides matching TRBD2. Trimming took 6 bases from V and 2 from J; bases not matched to a gene: 4. This CDR3 comprises 15 residues. CDR3 amino acids: CASRGTSGHTDTQYF. As DNA, the CDR3 is TGTGCCAGCAGAGGGACTAGCGGCCACACAGATACGCAGTATTTT.

There are a few counts of this clonotype. This chain joins TRBV28 and TRBJ2-2; 7 bases line up with TRBD1. The CDR3 loop spans 16 amino acids. J gave up 1 base and V 2 bases, and 4 bases lay outside the gene matches. The germline gives CDR1 MDHEN, CDR2 SYDVKM. As DNA, the CDR3 is TGTGCCAGCAGTTTAACTCGGACAGGGAACACCGGGGAGCTGTTTTTT. Translating gives CASSLTRTGNTGELFF.

In its sample, this clonotype was seen many times. CDR3 nucleotides: TGCAGTGCTAGTAGCGGCAGACTACCTAGCACAGATACGCAGTATTTT. Translation gives CSASSGRLPSTDTQYF. This chain joins TRBV20-1 and TRBJ2-3; D might be TRBD2 (6 bases). V was clipped by 3 bases and J by 0 bases, with 16 bases between them. This CDR3 is 16 amino acids long. Germline CDR1 reads DFQATT; CDR2 reads SNEGSKA (reference sequence).